A selection of T cell receptor beta chains follows, all from one sample in a study of blood T cell repertoires in COVID-19. Some clones are missing from TCRdb's copy, which holds only in-frame ones; the method was immunoSEQ multiplex PCR. Of about 200,000 clones listed, 90% were seen once; the top ten hold 0.5% to 0.6%. The sequenced sample was peripheral blood. These receptor sequences come from a man aged 45-65 years with acute or convalescent COVID-19. The CDR3 runs from the conserved cysteine through the conserved F or W. A D gene is named only where the DNA matches it firmly. Size is stated for part of the rows, as once, few or many counts, or as a class when the clone is expanded.

size: .
J: TRBJ2-6
D: .
V: TRBV6-1
DNA: TGTGCCAGCAGTGACCTCTTGGGGCTCGGGGCCAACGTCCTGACTTTC
CDR3: CASSDLLGLGANVLTF

size: .
J: TRBJ1-1
D: TRBD1
V: TRBV29-1
DNA: TGCAGCGTGCTGGGACAGCCTAACACTGAAGCTTTCTTT
CDR3: CSVLGQPNTEAFF

size: .
J: TRBJ1-2
D: .
V: TRBV23-1
DNA: TGCGCCAATCCAGGCTCCTATGGCTACACCTTC
CDR3: CANPGSYGYTF

size: .
J: TRBJ2-5
D: TRBD1
V: TRBV6-2/TRBV6-3
DNA: TGTGCCAGCAGTTACTCGGGTGGCAGGGGGATCCAAGAGACCCAGTACTTC
CDR3: CASSYSGGRGIQETQYF

size: once
J: TRBJ1-3
D: .
V: TRBV7-2
DNA: TGTGCCAGCAGCTTAGGCTCAGGGACTGGAAACACCATATATTTT
CDR3: CASSLGSGTGNTIYF

size: .
J: TRBJ1-2
D: .
V: TRBV20-1
DNA: TGCAGTGCTAGTTTGCGGGGGTCTAACTATGGCTACACCTTC
CDR3: CSASLRGSNYGYTF

size: .
J: TRBJ2-5
D: TRBD1
V: TRBV7-9
DNA: TGTGCCAGCAGCCCGTACCCAGGGGGCGGAGAGACCCAGTACTTC
CDR3: CASSPYPGGGETQYF

size: .
J: TRBJ2-3
D: .
V: TRBV12-3/TRBV12-4
DNA: TGTGCCAGCAGTCAAAACCGGAGACAGACCCATTTT
CDR3: CASSQNRRQTHF

size: once
J: TRBJ2-3
D: .
V: TRBV30
DNA: TGTGCCTGGAGCCCCAGCGCAGATACGCAGTATTTT
CDR3: CAWSPSADTQYF

size: .
J: TRBJ2-2
D: TRBD1
V: TRBV7-3
DNA: TGTGCCAGCAGCTTGGGCGGGGACAGGGGGCGCACCGGGGAGCTGTTTTTT
CDR3: CASSLGGDRGRTGELFF

size: .
J: TRBJ1-3
D: TRBD1
V: TRBV9
DNA: TGTGCCAGCAGCGCCGGGACAGGGAAATTGGGAAACACCATATATTTT
CDR3: CASSAGTGKLGNTIYF

size: once
J: TRBJ2-5
D: TRBD2
V: TRBV10-1
DNA: TGCGCCAGCAGTGAGTCCCCGGGAGGGCCGGTAGAGACCCAGTACTTC
CDR3: CASSESPGGPVETQYF

size: .
J: TRBJ1-5
D: TRBD1
V: TRBV6-4
DNA: TGTGCCAGCAGTGTCACAGGGGGTAGCAATCAGCCCCAGCATTTT
CDR3: CASSVTGGSNQPQHF

size: .
J: TRBJ2-1
D: TRBD2
V: TRBV10-3
DNA: TGTGCCATCAGGGGGGGGACTAGCGAAAGCTCCTACAATGAGCAGTTCTTC
CDR3: CAIRGGTSESSYNEQFF

size: .
J: TRBJ2-5
D: .
V: TRBV5-1
DNA: TGCGCCAGCAGCCCCGGCCGGCGGAGAGAGACCCAGTACTTC
CDR3: CASSPGRRRETQYF

size: .
J: TRBJ1-2
D: .
V: TRBV5-6
DNA: TGTGCCAGCAGCCCAATTTCGGCGGACTATGGCTACACCTTC
CDR3: CASSPISADYGYTF

size: .
J: TRBJ1-1
D: .
V: TRBV5-1
DNA: TGCGCCAGCAGCTTGGATATCCCAACTACGAACACTGAAGCTTTCTTT
CDR3: CASSLDIPTTNTEAFF

size: .
J: TRBJ2-1
D: TRBD2
V: TRBV5-1
DNA: TGCGCCAGCAGCTTGTCGGCTAGCGGGATGTACCCAGCATTCTTC
CDR3: CASSLSASGMYPAFF

size: .
J: TRBJ2-7
D: TRBD1
V: TRBV5-6
DNA: TGTGCCAGCAGCTTGAGCGGCCAGGGGGCTTACGAGCAGTACTTC
CDR3: CASSLSGQGAYEQYF

size: .
J: TRBJ1-6
D: TRBD1
V: TRBV5-8
DNA: TGTGCCAGCAGTATAGGGGGCGGTAATTCACCCCTCCACTTT
CDR3: CASSIGGGNSPLHF

size: .
J: TRBJ2-3
D: TRBD2
V: TRBV7-3
DNA: TGTGCCAGCAGCTTAGATCGGGAGGGAGATACGCAGTATTTT
CDR3: CASSLDREGDTQYF

size: few
J: TRBJ1-5
D: TRBD1
V: TRBV28
DNA: TGTGCCAGCAGTCCCCTCCCGACGGCAGGGGGTCAGCCCCAGCATTTT
CDR3: CASSPLPTAGGQPQHF

size: few
J: TRBJ1-6
D: .
V: TRBV6-1
DNA: TGTGCCAGCAGTGAATCGGGGATCGATTCACCCCTCCACTTT
CDR3: CASSESGIDSPLHF

size: once
J: TRBJ2-1
D: TRBD2
V: TRBV7-8
DNA: TGTGCCAGCAGCTTAGATTATTTACTAGCGGGTGAGCAGTTCTTC
CDR3: CASSLDYLLAGEQFF

size: once
J: TRBJ2-2
D: TRBD2
V: TRBV28
DNA: TGTGCCAGCACCCCGGGAGGAGGGCTGGGTACCGGGGAGCTGTTTTTT
CDR3: CASTPGGGLGTGELFF

size: .
J: TRBJ2-3
D: TRBD2
V: TRBV7-2
DNA: TGTGCCAGCAGCCTAGCGGGAGAGGTATCAGATACGCAGTATTTT
CDR3: CASSLAGEVSDTQYF

size: .
J: TRBJ2-1
D: TRBD2
V: TRBV6-5
DNA: TGTGCCAGCAAAACTCATCTAGCGGGATACAATGAGCAGTTCTTC
CDR3: CASKTHLAGYNEQFF

size: .
J: TRBJ2-1
D: TRBD1
V: TRBV7-6
DNA: TGTGCCAGCAGCTTAGCCCCGGGACAGGGCAATGAGCAGTTCTTC
CDR3: CASSLAPGQGNEQFF

size: once
J: TRBJ2-2
D: TRBD2
V: TRBV9
DNA: TGTGCCAGCAGCGTAGATCGACTAGCGGGCACCGGGGAGCTGTTTTTT
CDR3: CASSVDRLAGTGELFF

size: .
J: TRBJ1-1
D: .
V: TRBV28
DNA: TGTGCCAGCAGTTACACCCAGATGAACACTGAAGCTTTCTTT
CDR3: CASSYTQMNTEAFF

size: .
J: TRBJ2-2
D: .
V: TRBV7-6
DNA: TGTGCCAGCAGCTTAGCCCAGGGGATAGGGGAGCTGTTTTTT
CDR3: CASSLAQGIGELFF

size: .
J: TRBJ2-1
D: TRBD2
V: TRBV18
DNA: TGTGCCAGCTCACGCGGGGGGCAGTCGCGCGAGCAGTTCTTC
CDR3: CASSRGGQSREQFF

size: .
J: TRBJ1-5
D: .
V: TRBV19
DNA: TGTGCCAGTAGTATTTGGCAGGGTGGCAATCAGCCCCAGCATTTT
CDR3: CASSIWQGGNQPQHF

size: once
J: TRBJ2-2
D: .
V: TRBV6-6
DNA: TGTGCCAGTACGAGGGGGTCCGGCGGGGAGCTGTTTTTT
CDR3: CASTRGSGGELFF

size: .
J: TRBJ1-2
D: .
V: TRBV28
DNA: TGTGCCAGCAGTTCCGGACAAGACTATGGCTACACCTTC
CDR3: CASSSGQDYGYTF

size: .
J: TRBJ1-2
D: .
V: TRBV28
DNA: TGTGCCAGCAGTCGGGACACCGTGCCGGGCTACACCTTC
CDR3: CASSRDTVPGYTF

size: .
J: TRBJ1-2
D: .
V: TRBV12-3/TRBV12-4
DNA: TGTGCCAGCACTTTGGGGAGCTATGGCTACACCTTC
CDR3: CASTLGSYGYTF

size: .
J: TRBJ2-1
D: TRBD2
V: TRBV9
DNA: TGTGCCAGCAGCGCGGCAGAGCGGGGTATTTACAATGAGCAGTTCTTC
CDR3: CASSAAERGIYNEQFF

size: .
J: TRBJ1-6
D: .
V: TRBV27
DNA: TGTGCCAGCAGTTCTAGAATCCCGGCGGGATCACCCCTCCACTTT
CDR3: CASSSRIPAGSPLHF

size: .
J: TRBJ2-3
D: TRBD2
V: TRBV27
DNA: TGTGCCAGCAGTCGAGGACTAGCGGGAGTTGCGGATACGCAGTATTTT
CDR3: CASSRGLAGVADTQYF

size: few
J: TRBJ1-2
D: .
V: TRBV28
DNA: TGTGCCACCACGACAGGTTCCTATGGCTACACCTTC
CDR3: CATTTGSYGYTF

size: few
J: TRBJ2-7
D: .
V: TRBV11-2
DNA: TGTGCCAGCAGTGGGCTAAAGAGCTCCTACGAGCAGTACTTC
CDR3: CASSGLKSSYEQYF

size: .
J: TRBJ1-5
D: .
V: TRBV28
DNA: TGTGCCAGCAGCCCCAGAAATAGCAATCAGCCCCAGCATTTT
CDR3: CASSPRNSNQPQHF

size: .
J: TRBJ2-7
D: .
V: TRBV15
DNA: TGTGCCACCAGCAGAGCCGCCCCGACAGGTTTTGTCGAGCAGTACTTC
CDR3: CATSRAAPTGFVEQYF

size: .
J: TRBJ2-3
D: TRBD1
V: TRBV9
DNA: TGTGCCAGCAGCGCTACAGGGGCCCCTCGCACAGATACGCAGTATTTT
CDR3: CASSATGAPRTDTQYF

size: .
J: TRBJ1-3
D: TRBD1
V: TRBV7-8
DNA: TGTGCCAGCAGCTTTTCGACAGGGAGTAGAAACACCATATATTTT
CDR3: CASSFSTGSRNTIYF

size: .
J: TRBJ1-2
D: TRBD1
V: TRBV13
DNA: TGTGCCAGCAGCTTAAGGCGGACAGGGGGGAATGGCTACACCTTC
CDR3: CASSLRRTGGNGYTF

size: .
J: TRBJ1-1
D: .
V: TRBV6-5
DNA: TGTGCCAGCAGTTACTTTCAGGGTAACACTGAAGCTTTCTTT
CDR3: CASSYFQGNTEAFF

size: .
J: TRBJ2-7
D: TRBD1
V: TRBV2
DNA: TGTGCCACCATCCGGGACAGGGCCTACGAGCAGTACTTC
CDR3: CATIRDRAYEQYF